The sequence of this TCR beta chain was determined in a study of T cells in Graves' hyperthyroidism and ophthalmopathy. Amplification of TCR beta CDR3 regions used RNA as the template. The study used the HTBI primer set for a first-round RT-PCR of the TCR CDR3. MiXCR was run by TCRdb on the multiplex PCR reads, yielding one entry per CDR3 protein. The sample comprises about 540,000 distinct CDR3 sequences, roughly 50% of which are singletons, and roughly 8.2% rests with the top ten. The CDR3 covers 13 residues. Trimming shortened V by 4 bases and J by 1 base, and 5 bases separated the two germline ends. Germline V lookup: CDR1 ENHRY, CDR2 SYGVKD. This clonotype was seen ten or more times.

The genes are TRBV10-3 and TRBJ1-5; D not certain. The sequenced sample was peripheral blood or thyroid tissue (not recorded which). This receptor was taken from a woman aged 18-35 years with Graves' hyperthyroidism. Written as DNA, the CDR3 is TGTGCCATCAGTGTCAGGAGCAATCAGCCCCAGCATTTT. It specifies CAISVRSNQPQHF.